This entry lists 23 T cell receptor beta chains sequenced from one sample in a study of T cells in women clearing cervical HPV infection. The assay was immunoSEQ multiplex PCR, and TCRdb's table has in-frame clones only and misses some. The table for this sample gives 20,000 to 25,000 clones. The sample consisted of blood buffy coat. These TCRs come from a woman between 18 and 70 years old with a cervical HPV16 infection that either progressed to CIN3+ or cleared (not recorded which).

Notes on this clone: The sequenced fragment ends 3 residues before the CDR3 boundary, so the rest is inferred from the germline J gene. The chain is built from TRBV6-2 or TRBV6-3 and TRBJ1-5; tentatively, D is TRBD1 (5 bases). Germline lookup yields CDR1 MNHEY and CDR2 SVGEGT. V shed 5 bases and J shed 1 base, with 9 bases lying between them. This CDR3 is built from 14 residues. CDR3 region: CASSRQKSNQPQHF. CDR3 DNA (partial): TGTGCCAGCAGTCGACAGAAAAGCAATCAGCCC.

On this clone: The CDR3 end falls 3 residues outside the read, so it is completed with the germline J gene. The chain joins TRBV5-1 to TRBJ1-2, with D perhaps matching TRBD1 (5 bases). This CDR3 region has 14 residues. Per the germline V gene, CDR1 is SGHRS and CDR2 is YFSETQ. With 3 bases removed from V and 4 bases from J, the gap between germline ends came to 13 bases. Partial CDR3 DNA: TGCGCCAGCAGCTCCGAGGACGGGGGCTATGGC. It specifies CASSSEDGGYG. The CDR3 in full is CASSSEDGGYGYTF.

For this clone: The read stops 3 residues short of the end of the CDR3; the missing end is completed from the germline J gene. The V call is TRBV19, the J call TRBJ1-5, with 7 bases fitting TRBD1. The CDR3 runs to 13 residues. Germline CDR1 is LNHDA and CDR2 is SQIVND (reference sequence). With V trimmed by 4 bases and J by 6 bases, 3 bases remained unmatched. The sequenced CDR3 bases are TGTGCCAGTAGTAAACAGGGGAGTCAGCCC. This translates into CASSKQGSQP. The entire CDR3 protein is CASSKQGSQPQHF. Full variable domain (rest looked up from reference TRBV19 and TRBJ1-5): DGGITQSPKYLFRKEGQNVTLSCEQNLNHDAMYWYRQDPGQGLRLIYYSQIVNDFQKGDIAEGYSVSREKKESFPLTVTSAQKNPTAFYLCASSKQGSQPQHFGDGTRLSIL.

Comment on this clone: Read data end 3 residues before the CDR3 end; the end is taken from the germline J gene. This chain connects TRBV12-3 or TRBV12-4 to TRBJ2-3; no reliable D call. This CDR3 is 14 amino acids long. Trimming left V 4 bases short and J 4 bases short, with 12 bases between. The CDR3 is CASSWPGRADTQYF. CDR3 DNA, as far as it was read: TGTGCCAGCAGTTGGCCTGGCCGGGCAGATACG.

As to this clone: The read ends 3 residues shy of where the CDR3 ends; the end is completed using the germline J gene. The rearrangement uses TRBV19 and TRBJ2-2; 9 bases are shared with TRBD1. The CDR3 loop spans 15 amino acids. Germline V gene sequence: CDR1 LNHDA, CDR2 SQIVND (reference sequence). The CDR3 loop is CASRDRVATNEKLFF. CDR3 DNA, as far as it was read: TGTGCCAGTCGGGACAGGGTTGCAACTAATGAAAAG.

On this clone itself: Read data end 3 residues before the CDR3 end; the end is taken from the germline J gene. The gene calls are TRBV20-1 and TRBJ2-3; 13 bases align to TRBD2. Germline V gives CDR1 DFQATT, CDR2 SNEGSKA (reference sequence). This CDR3 spans 15 amino acids. CDR3 DNA (partial): TGCAGTGCTACAAGGACTAGCGGGAGCCAAGAGACG. Translated: CSATRTSGSQET. In full, the CDR3 reads CSATRTSGSQETQYF.

On this clone: The read finishes 3 residues shy of the CDR3 end, and the germline J gene is used to complete it. This sequence joins TRBV19 and TRBJ1-5; 7 positions match TRBD1. The CDR3 spans 15 residues. Germline V lookup: CDR1 LNHDA, CDR2 SQIVND (reference sequence). The V segment lost 3 bases and the J segment 1 base; nucleotides outside the gene matches: 3. The CDR3 sequence: CASSIWDSSNQPQHF. The CDR3 bases that were read are TGTGCCAGTAGTATCTGGGACAGCAGCAATCAGCCC.

With respect to this clone: The read falls 3 residues short of the CDR3 end, and the missing part is taken from the germline J gene. The identical CDR3 is also encoded by other nucleotide sequences in the sample. The chain uses TRBV18 and TRBJ2-1; weak D call: TRBD2 (7 bases). Germline lookup yields CDR1 KGHSH and CDR2 LQKENI. Trimming shortened V by 3 bases and J by 0 bases, and 18 bases separated the two germline ends. The CDR3 length is 18 residues. The part of the CDR3 DNA that was read is TGTGCCAGCTCACCTCTAGGGGGGGTCTCGAGCTCCTACAATGAG. Translating it yields CASSPLGGVSSSYNE. The complete CDR3 protein is CASSPLGGVSSSYNEQFF. Drawing the rest from reference TRBV18 and TRBJ2-1, the complete variable domain is NAGVMQNPRHLVRRRGQEARLRCSPMKGHSHVYWYRQLPEEGLKFMVYLQKENIIDESGMPKERFSAEFPKEGPSILRIQQVVRGDSAAYFCASSPLGGVSSSYNEQFFGPGTRLTVL.

As concerns this clone: The read ends 3 residues shy of where the CDR3 ends; the end is completed using the germline J gene. V and J are TRBV19 and TRBJ2-3; D is possibly TRBD2 (5 bases). This CDR3 contains 15 residues. In germline, CDR1 is LNHDA, CDR2 SQIVND (reference sequence). The covered CDR3 bases are TGTGCCAGTAGTGCGGGCCAGCGAGGGAATCAGCCG. Amino acids: CASSAGQRGNQP. The entire CDR3 sequence reads CASSAGQRGNQPQYF.

The CDR3 loop is CASVRSGSGTDTQYF. Partial CDR3 DNA: TGTGCCAGCGTCCGCAGCGGGAGCGGCACAGATACG. The gene calls are TRBV9 and TRBJ2-3, with 8 bases lining up with TRBD2. The CDR3 goes on 3 residues after the read ends, and that part is filled in from the germline J gene. Germline V gene sequence: CDR1 SGDLS, CDR2 YYNGEE. The CDR3 extends over 15 amino acids. Germline trimming cut 7 bases from V and 1 base from J; bases unmatched to any gene: 8.

A word on this clone: Coverage ceases 3 residues before the CDR3 finishes, and the germline J gene fills in the end. The rearrangement links TRBV28 to TRBJ1-4; a weak D match, TRBD1 (5 bases). The germline V gene has CDR1 MDHEN and CDR2 SYDVKM. The CDR3 consists of 16 residues. The V end was cut by 4 bases, the J end by 4 bases, with 16 bases between. The CDR3 sequence is CASSSPRRGNNEKLFF. Partial CDR3 DNA: TGTGCCAGCAGTTCCCCCCGGAGGGGTAATAATGAAAAA. Complete variable domain (other parts from reference TRBV28 and TRBJ1-4): DVKVTQSSRYLVKRTGEKVFLECVQDMDHENMFWYRQDPGLGLRLIYFSYDVKMKEKGDIPEGYSVSREKKERFSLILESASTNQTSMYLCASSSPRRGNNEKLFFGSGTQLSVL.

With regard to this clone: The CDR3 end falls 3 residues outside the read, so it is completed with the germline J gene. V gene TRBV2 combines with J gene TRBJ1-5; D is unresolved. Germline lookup yields CDR1 SNHLY and CDR2 FYNNEI. V was clipped by 6 bases and J by 1 base, with 13 bases between them. This CDR3 spans 15 amino acids. CDR3: CASRVDTGSNQPQHF. The sequenced CDR3 bases are TGTGCCAGCAGGGTCGACACGGGGAGCAATCAGCCC.

Points on this clone: Coverage ceases 3 residues before the CDR3 finishes, and the germline J gene fills in the end. J is TRBJ2-3 and V is TRBV7-2; D is possibly TRBD1 (6 bases). This CDR3 has 13 residues. CDR1 and CDR2 (germline): SGHTA, FQGNSA. CDR3 loop: CASSRQDNQPQYF. The sequenced CDR3 bases are TGTGCCAGCAGCCGACAGGACAATCAGCCG.

This clone is called medium-sized based on its frequency. The missing CDR3 end, 3 residues past where the read stops, is filled in from the germline J gene. The chain links TRBV6-2 or TRBV6-3 to TRBJ2-3, with 7 bases that match TRBD2. Germline-derived CDR1 and CDR2 are MNHEY and SVGEGT. V lost 5 bases, J lost 0 bases, and 8 bases stayed unmatched. This CDR3 has 16 residues. The sequenced part of the CDR3 DNA is TGTGCCAGCAGTCGAATACTAGCGCGGAGCACAGATACG. Amino acids: CASSRILARSTDT. The entire CDR3 is CASSRILARSTDTQYF.

In regard to this clone: From the germline J gene comes the end of the CDR3, since the read stops 3 residues before it. The chain combines TRBV7-3 with TRBJ2-3; 7 bases map to TRBD2. Germline CDR1 and CDR2: SGHTA and FQGTGA. Trimming removed 6 bases from V and 3 bases from J; junction bases left unmatched: 9. CDR3 size: 15 residues. Here the CDR3 reads CASRLGSSGTDTQYF. The DNA read from the CDR3 is TGTGCCAGCAGACTAGGGTCTAGCGGTACAGATACG. Based on the CDR3 plus reference TRBV7-3 and TRBJ2-3, the full variable domain is GAGVSQTPSNKVTEKGKYVELRCDPISGHTALYWYRQSLGQGPEFLIYFQGTGAADDSGLPNDRFFAVRPEGSVSTLKIQRTERGDSAVYLCASRLGSSGTDTQYFGPGTRLTVL.

With respect to this clone: At one boundary the junction diverges from the germline segment, which might be a read error. The read finishes 3 residues shy of the CDR3 end, and the germline J gene is used to complete it. The rearrangement links TRBV4-2 to TRBJ1-2; maybe TRBD1 (5 bases). The germline V gene encodes CDR1 LGHNA and CDR2 YNFKEQ. The CDR3 length is 15 residues. The CDR3 loop is CASSQDFQGSYGYTF. Incomplete CDR3 DNA: TGCGCCAGCAGCCAAGATTTCCAGGGCTCCTATGGC.

For this clone: The read halts 3 residues ahead of the CDR3 end, with the missing end drawn from the germline J gene. The chain joins TRBV19 to TRBJ1-5; weak D call: TRBD1 (5 bases). There are 16 residues in the CDR3. V lost 4 bases and J 6 bases, leaving 19 bases between the germline ends. Germline V lookup: CDR1 LNHDA, CDR2 SQIVND (reference sequence). The CDR3 bases that were read are TGTGCCAGTAGTAGCCAGGCGGGGCCCGGGGGTCAGCCC. Its protein product is CASSSQAGPGGQP. The whole CDR3 sequence is CASSSQAGPGGQPQHF.

With regard to this clone: The sequence runs out 3 residues before the end of the CDR3; the remainder is reconstructed from the germline J gene. The chain is built from TRBV19 and TRBJ1-2; D is ambiguous. This CDR3 is 13 amino acids long. Germline values: CDR1 LNHDA, CDR2 SQIVND (reference sequence). The CDR3 sequence is CATSPELARDYTF. The sequenced part of the CDR3 DNA is TGTGCCACCTCCCCCGAACTCGCGCGTGAC. Looking up the rest from reference TRBV19 and TRBJ1-2 gives the full variable domain: DGGITQSPKYLFRKEGQNVTLSCEQNLNHDAMYWYRQDPGQGLRLIYYSQIVNDFQKGDIAEGYSVSREKKESFPLTVTSAQKNPTAFYLCATSPELARDYTFGSGTRLTVV.

Points on this clone: The read is 3 residues too short to cover the CDR3 end, so that end is filled in from the germline J gene. V and J are TRBV28 and TRBJ2-3; 9 bases align to TRBD1. Germline V gene data show CDR1 as MDHEN and CDR2 as SYDVKM. V was pared by 5 bases and J by 4 bases, with 7 bases of the junction left unmatched. The CDR3 covers 15 residues. This CDR3 reads CASSLGTGNPDTQYF. The CDR3 bases that were read are TGTGCCAGCAGTCTCGGGACAGGGAATCCAGATACG. The variable domain in full, with the rest retrieved from reference TRBV28 and TRBJ2-3, is DVKVTQSSRYLVKRTGEKVFLECVQDMDHENMFWYRQDPGLGLRLIYFSYDVKMKEKGDIPEGYSVSREKKERFSLILESASTNQTSMYLCASSLGTGNPDTQYFGPGTRLTVL.

About this clone: The sequence runs out 3 residues before the end of the CDR3; the remainder is reconstructed from the germline J gene. The chain combines TRBV6-2 or TRBV6-3 with TRBJ2-1, with 8 bases matching TRBD1. Per the germline V gene, CDR1 is MNHEY and CDR2 is SVGEGT. There are 15 residues in the CDR3. The trim removed 0 bases at V and 6 bases at J, leaving 4 bases unmatched. CDR3 region: CASSYSRTGRNEQFF. The sequenced part of the CDR3 DNA is TGTGCCAGCAGTTACTCGAGGACAGGGCGCAATGAG.

CDR3 protein: CASSFSKPGQGNEQFF. The CDR3 DNA, read in part, is TGTGCCAGCAGCTTCTCCAAACCGGGACAGGGGAATGAG. The V gene is TRBV7-8, the J gene TRBJ2-1, with 10 positions matching TRBD1. The CDR3 end is not reached by the read, which stops 3 residues before it; the germline J gene fills it in. Germline loops: CDR1 SGHVS, CDR2 FQNEAQ. V lost 3 bases and J lost 7; bases outside the gene matches: 9. This CDR3 has 16 amino acids.

For this clone: The DNA ends 3 residues before the CDR3 does, and the rest of the CDR3 is filled in from the germline J gene. This chain links TRBV7-9 with TRBJ2-5, with 10 bases aligning to TRBD2. The length of the CDR3 is 15 residues. V lost 4 bases and J lost 3; bases outside the gene matches: 5. Per the germline V gene, CDR1 is SEHNR and CDR2 is FQNEAQ (reference sequence). Incomplete CDR3 DNA: TGTGCCAGCAGCTCCGGGACTAGCGTAAAAGAGACC. Its protein product is CASSSGTSVKET. The full CDR3 sequence reads CASSSGTSVKETQYF.

A word on this clone: Coverage ceases 3 residues before the CDR3 finishes, and the germline J gene fills in the end. The chain combines TRBV20-1 with TRBJ2-1, with TRBD2 matching 8 bases. V lost 3 bases, J lost 9 bases, and 16 bases stayed unmatched. Germline CDR1 DFQATT, CDR2 SNEGSKA (reference sequence). The CDR3 extends over 16 amino acids. CDR3 sequence reads: CSARDPGTRRFSEQFF. CDR3 DNA, as far as it was read: TGCAGTGCTAGGGACCCCGGGACTAGACGATTTAGTGAG.